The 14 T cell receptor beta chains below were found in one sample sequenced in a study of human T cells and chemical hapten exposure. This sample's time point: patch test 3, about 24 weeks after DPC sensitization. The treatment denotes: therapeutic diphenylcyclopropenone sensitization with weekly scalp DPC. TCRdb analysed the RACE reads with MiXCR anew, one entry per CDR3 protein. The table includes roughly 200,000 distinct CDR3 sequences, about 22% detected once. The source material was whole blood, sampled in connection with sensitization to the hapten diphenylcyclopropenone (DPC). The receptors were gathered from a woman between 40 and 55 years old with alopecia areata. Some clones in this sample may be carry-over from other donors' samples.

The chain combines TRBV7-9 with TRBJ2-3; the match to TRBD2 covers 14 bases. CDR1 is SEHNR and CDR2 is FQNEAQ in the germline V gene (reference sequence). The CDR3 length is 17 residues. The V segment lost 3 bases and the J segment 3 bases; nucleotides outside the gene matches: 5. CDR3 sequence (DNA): TGTGCCAGCAGCTTCGGGACTAGCGGGAGTGGAACAGATACGCAGTATTTT. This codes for CASSFGTSGSGTDTQYF.

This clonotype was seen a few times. CDR3 bases: TGTGCCATCACGCAGACAGGCGGAGATGGCTACACCTTC. Amino acid sequence: CAITQTGGDGYTF. This sequence joins TRBV10-3 and TRBJ1-2; a weak D match, TRBD1 (6 bases). Germline V gene sequence: CDR1 ENHRY, CDR2 SYGVKD. V lost 7 bases and J 6 bases, leaving 15 bases between the germline ends. The CDR3 covers 13 residues.

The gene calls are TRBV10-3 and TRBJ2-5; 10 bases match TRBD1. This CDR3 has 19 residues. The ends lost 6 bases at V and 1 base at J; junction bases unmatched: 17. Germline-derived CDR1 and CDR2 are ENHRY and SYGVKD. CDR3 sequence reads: CAIRADRGNTHTPQETQYF. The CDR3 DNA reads TGTGCCATCAGAGCGGACAGGGGGAATACGCATACCCCCCAAGAGACCCAGTACTTC.

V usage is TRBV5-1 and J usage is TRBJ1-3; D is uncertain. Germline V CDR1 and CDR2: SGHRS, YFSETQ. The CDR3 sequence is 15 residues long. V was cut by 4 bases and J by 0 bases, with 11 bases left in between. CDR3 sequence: CASSPGPSSGNTIYF. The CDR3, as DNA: TGCGCCAGCAGCCCAGGACCGAGCTCTGGAAACACCATATATTTT.

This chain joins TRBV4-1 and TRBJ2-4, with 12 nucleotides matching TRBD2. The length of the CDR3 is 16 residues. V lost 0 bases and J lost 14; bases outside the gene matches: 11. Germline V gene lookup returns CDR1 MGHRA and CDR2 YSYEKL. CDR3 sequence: CASSQERSSGRAFKYF. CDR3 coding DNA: TGCGCCAGCAGCCAAGAACGGTCTAGCGGGAGGGCCTTTAAGTACTTC.

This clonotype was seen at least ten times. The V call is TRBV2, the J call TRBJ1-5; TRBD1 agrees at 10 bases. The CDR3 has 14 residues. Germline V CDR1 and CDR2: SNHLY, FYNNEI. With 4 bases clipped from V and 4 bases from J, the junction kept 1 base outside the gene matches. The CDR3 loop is CASSGTGGNQPQHF. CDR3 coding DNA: TGTGCCAGCAGTGGGACAGGGGGAAATCAGCCCCAGCATTTT.

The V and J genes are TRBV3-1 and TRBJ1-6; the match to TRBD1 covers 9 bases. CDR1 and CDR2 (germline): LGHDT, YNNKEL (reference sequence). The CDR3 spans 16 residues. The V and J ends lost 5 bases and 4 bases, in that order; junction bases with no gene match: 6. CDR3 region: CASSSRDREYNSPLHF. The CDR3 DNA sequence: TGTGCCAGCAGCTCCCGGGACAGGGAGTATAATTCACCCCTCCACTTT.

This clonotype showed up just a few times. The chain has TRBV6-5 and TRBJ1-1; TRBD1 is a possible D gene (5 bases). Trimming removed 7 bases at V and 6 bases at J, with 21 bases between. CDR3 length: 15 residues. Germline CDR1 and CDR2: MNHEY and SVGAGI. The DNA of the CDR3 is TGTGCCAGCAAGATCCTCGGCAGGGAGCGAGCTGAAGCTTTCTTT. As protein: CASKILGRERAEAFF.

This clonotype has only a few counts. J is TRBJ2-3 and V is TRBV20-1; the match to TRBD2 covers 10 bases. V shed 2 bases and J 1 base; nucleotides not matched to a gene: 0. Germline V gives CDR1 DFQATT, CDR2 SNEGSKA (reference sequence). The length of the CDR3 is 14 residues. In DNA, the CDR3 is TGCAGTGCTAGACTAGCGGGAGGCACAGATACGCAGTATTTT. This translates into CSARLAGGTDTQYF.

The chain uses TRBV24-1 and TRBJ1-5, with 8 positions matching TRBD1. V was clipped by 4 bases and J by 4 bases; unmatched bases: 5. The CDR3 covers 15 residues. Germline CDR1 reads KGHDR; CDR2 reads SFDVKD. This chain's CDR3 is CATSESDRENQPQHF. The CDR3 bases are TGTGCCACCAGTGAATCGGACAGGGAGAATCAGCCCCAGCATTTT.

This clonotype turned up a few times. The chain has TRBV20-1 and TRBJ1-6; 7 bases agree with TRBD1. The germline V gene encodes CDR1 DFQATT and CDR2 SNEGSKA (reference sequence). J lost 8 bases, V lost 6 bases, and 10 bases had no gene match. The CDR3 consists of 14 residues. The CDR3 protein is CSAPYRGRDSPLHF. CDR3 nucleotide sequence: TGCAGTGCCCCATACAGGGGCAGGGATTCACCCCTCCACTTT.

The DNA of the CDR3 is TGCGCCAGCTCGGAGATCCGTGGCGCAGATACGCAGTATTTT. It codes for CASSEIRGADTQYF. The V call is TRBV5-1, the J call TRBJ2-3; D not resolved. Germline-derived CDR1 and CDR2 are SGHRS and YFSETQ. This CDR3 region has 14 residues. The germline V and J ends were trimmed by 7 bases and 4 bases, with 16 bases remaining between them.

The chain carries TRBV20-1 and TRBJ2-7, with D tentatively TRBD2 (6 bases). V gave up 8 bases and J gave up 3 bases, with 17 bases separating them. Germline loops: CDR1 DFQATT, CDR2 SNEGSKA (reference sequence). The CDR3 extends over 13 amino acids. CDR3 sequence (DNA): TGCAGTTCCCTAAGGGACGGGGGCTACGAGCAGTACTTC. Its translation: CSSLRDGGYEQYF.

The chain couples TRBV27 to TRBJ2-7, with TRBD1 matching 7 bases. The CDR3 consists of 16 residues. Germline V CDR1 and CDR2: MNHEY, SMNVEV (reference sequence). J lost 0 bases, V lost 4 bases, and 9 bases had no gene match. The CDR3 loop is CASSWAGGPTSYEQYF. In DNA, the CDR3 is TGTGCCAGCAGTTGGGCAGGGGGTCCCACCTCCTACGAGCAGTACTTC.